A single T cell receptor beta chain is shown here with its context. Germline values: CDR1 LGHDT, CDR2 YNNKEL (reference sequence). Trimming stripped 4 bases from V and 3 bases from J, with 12 bases between. The CDR3 has 14 amino acids. These data are taken from a study of control samples from healthy donors and cancer patients. Libraries were prepared by immunoSEQ multiplex PCR; TCRdb keeps only in-frame clonotypes and omits some of them. This sample has roughly 180,000 clones, with around 94% found just once. The J gene is TRBJ1-2, the V gene TRBV3-1 (or the pseudogene TRBV3-2); D gene uncertain. The clonotype originates from a woman aged 18-35 years in good health. The sequenced sample consisted of blood. The CDR3 nucleotides read TGTGCCAGCAGCCGAATCACTGTGGACTATGGCTACACCTTC. It is translated as CASSRITVDYGYTF.